Following are 6 T cell receptor beta chains from one sample sequenced in a study of identical twins. One entry per CDR3 protein, called by TCRdb with MiXCR from the 5' RACE reads. The sample lists about 660,000 distinct CDR3 sequences, 8.5% to 9.5% occurring once. These data were also filed under a second study, of yellow fever vaccine responses in identical twins.

The sequenced sample consisted of PBMCs. These receptors originate from a young woman in good health.

Note on this clonotype: One end of the junction fails to match germline, which may point to a read error. The chain employs TRBV2 and TRBJ2-3; either TRBD1 or TRBD2 may supply D (6 bases each). The CDR3 loop spans 14 amino acids. From germline, CDR1 is SNHLY and CDR2 FYNNEI. The CDR3 loop reads CASRPGASRDTQYF. The DNA for the CDR3 is TGTGCCAGCAGGCCGGGGGCCAGCAGAGATACGCAGTATTTT.

This clonotype was recorded many times. The gene calls are TRBV6-2 or TRBV6-3 and TRBJ2-1, with D tentatively TRBD2 (6 bases). The CDR3 length is 16 residues. CDR1 and CDR2 from the germline V gene are MNHEY and SVGEGT. The V gene lost 0 bases and the J gene lost 3 bases, with 12 bases spanning the gap. CDR3 region: CASSYSVRENYNEQFF. The CDR3 DNA follows: TGTGCCAGCAGTTACTCTGTCCGGGAGAACTACAATGAGCAGTTCTTC.

The chain joins TRBV7-9 to TRBJ2-2; TRBD1 agrees at 9 bases. After removal of 4 bases from V and 5 bases from J, the junction contained 8 bases not matched to a gene. This CDR3 comprises 16 residues. CDR1 is SEHNR and CDR2 is FQNEAQ in the germline V gene (reference sequence). Here the CDR3 reads CASSSTGGRGTGELFF. CDR3 coding DNA: TGTGCCAGCAGCTCCACAGGGGGCAGGGGGACCGGGGAGCTGTTTTTT.

This clonotype has a handful of counts. This chain uses TRBV3-1 with TRBJ2-2; D possibly corresponds to TRBD1 (7 bases). This CDR3 is 16 amino acids long. CDR1 LGHDT and CDR2 YNNKEL come from the germline V gene (reference sequence). V lost 4 bases to trimming and J lost 3 bases, with 15 bases between them. The CDR3 protein is CASSRTRGADTGELFF. The CDR3 nucleotides are TGTGCCAGCAGCCGCACCAGGGGGGCCGACACCGGGGAGCTGTTTTTT.

The table lists this clonotype with many counts. The V and J genes are TRBV20-1 and TRBJ2-2; weak D call: TRBD1 (5 bases). The CDR3 is 15 residues long. The ends were cut back, 0 bases at V and 2 bases at J, with 10 bases in the middle. Germline lookup yields CDR1 DFQATT and CDR2 SNEGSKA (reference sequence). This chain's CDR3 is CSARDERGNTGELFF. DNA of the CDR3: TGCAGTGCTAGAGATGAAAGGGGAAACACCGGGGAGCTGTTTTTT.

This clonotype has only a few counts. CDR3 sequence reads: CSAGQGKTPGDTQYF. The DNA of the CDR3 is TGCAGCGCAGGACAGGGGAAAACACCGGGGGATACGCAGTATTTT. The chain is built from TRBV29-1 and TRBJ2-3, with 9 bases matching TRBD1. This CDR3 has 15 residues. Losses at the gene ends were 7 bases for V and 6 bases for J; bases not matched to a gene: 14. In germline, CDR1 is SQVTM, CDR2 ANQGSEA.